The clone carrying this T cell receptor beta chain showed up just once. This specimen includes other DNA sequences encoding the same CDR3. Clones were sequenced by immunoSEQ multiplex PCR, and TCRdb holds only the in-frame ones, with some missing. The data contain 2 million to 2.5 million clones, just over 90% of them singletons. V was shortened by 6 bases and J by 0 bases, with 12 bases between the two germline ends. The CDR3 is 14 residues long. CDR1 and CDR2 (germline): MDHEN, SYDVKM. This sample was included in a study of shared clonotypes between healthy human individuals. This sequence was found in a young man in good health. Some clones in this sample may be carry-over from other donors' samples. What was sequenced was naive CD4+ T cells from PBMCs. Specified subset: CD45RA+ positively selected. The J gene is TRBJ2-7, the V gene TRBV28, with a weak D call TRBD1 (6 bases). CDR3 in amino acids: CASSSGQPSYEQYF. As DNA, the CDR3 is TGTGCCAGCAGCTCCGGACAGCCCTCCTACGAGCAGTACTTC. The complete variable domain, with remaining parts taken from reference TRBV28 and TRBJ2-7, reads DVKVTQSSRYLVKRTGEKVFLECVQDMDHENMFWYRQDPGLGLRLIYFSYDVKMKEKGDIPEGYSVSREKKERFSLILESASTNQTSMYLCASSSGQPSYEQYFGPGTRLTVT.